This is a list of T cell receptor beta chains from one sample in a study of T cell repertoires in cytomegalovirus infection. TCRdb re-analysed the reads in MiXCR, keeping a single row per CDR3 protein. The table lists 360,000 or so distinct CDR3 sequences, roughly 36% of them singletons, with roughly 12% in the top ten. For these receptors, no antigen is known. The source material was cultured PBMCs, sampled from culture after CMV antigen stimulation. The receptors come from a human donor in good health (CMV status not recorded). Some clones in this sample may be carry-over from other donors' samples. Each CDR3 is given with its conserved first and last residue. Each record gives: V gene, CDR3 protein.

TRBV7-9 CASSLGPRSEETQYF
TRBV19 CASSIIQGQGGEKLFF
TRBV7-2 CASSSLDGYEAFF
TRBV6-8 CATGTNTGELFF
TRBV7-8 CASSPRVAGGTGELFF
TRBV11-1 CASSKLLNTGELFF
TRBV12-3/TRBV12-4 CASLSGLAGGETQYF
TRBV7-2 CASSLGFTTEAFF
TRBV20-1 CSARLAGGPRNEQFF
TRBV7-9 CASSFSQGGGNTIYF
TRBV4-1 CASSRNGARRGNEQFF
TRBV28 CASSSPSGRRTQYF
TRBV4-1 CASSQEEGPNTEAFF
TRBV7-8 CASSQGHQNTEAFF
TRBV15 CATSRVGGNQPQHF
TRBV19 CASSPRILGPKGGYTF
TRBV12-3/TRBV12-4 CASSMTGETYGYTF
TRBV5-1 CASSLRPVTGTSGPSSYEQYF
TRBV7-2 CASSRRTGAGQETQYF